This T cell receptor beta chain was sequenced in a study of early T cells in non-severe SARS-CoV-2 infection. At the level of the study: Sequenced bulk RNA came from whole blood that was unsorted, and chains were unpaired. Findings of the study overall: There was a bias toward anti-spike CD8 responses in VDJdb matching, which missed private and CD4 specificities.

Individual cDNA molecules were tagged with unique molecular identifiers. TCRdb recomputed calls from the 5' RACE reads with MiXCR, one row per CDR3 protein. This table has tens of thousands of distinct CDR3 sequences, about 4.5% appearing once. This clonotype was observed at least ten times. What it binds is not known. CDR1 DFQATT and CDR2 SNEGSKA come from the germline V gene (reference sequence). This CDR3 spans 14 amino acids. V was pared by 3 bases and J by 5 bases, with 7 bases of the junction left unmatched. Sample: whole blood, taken at baseline. The chain uses TRBV20-1 and TRBJ2-1; TRBD1 aligns across 7 bases. This clonotype was obtained from an adult who was a healthcare worker with PCR-confirmed SARS-CoV-2 infection or an uninfected control (not recorded which). Here the CDR3 DNA reads TGCAGTGCTAGTTGGCCAGGGGGTGACAATGAGCAGTTCTTC. Translating it yields CSASWPGGDNEQFF.